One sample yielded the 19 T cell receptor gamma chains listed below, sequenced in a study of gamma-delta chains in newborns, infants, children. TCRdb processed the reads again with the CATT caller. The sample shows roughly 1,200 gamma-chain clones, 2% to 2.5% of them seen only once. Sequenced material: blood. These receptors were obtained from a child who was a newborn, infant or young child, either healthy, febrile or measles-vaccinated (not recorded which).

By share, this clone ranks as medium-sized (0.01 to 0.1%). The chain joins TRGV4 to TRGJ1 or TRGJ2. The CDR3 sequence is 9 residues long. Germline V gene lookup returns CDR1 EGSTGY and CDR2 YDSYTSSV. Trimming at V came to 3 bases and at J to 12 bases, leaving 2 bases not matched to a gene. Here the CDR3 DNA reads TGTGCCACCTGGGATAGGAAACTCTTT. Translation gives CATWDRKLF.

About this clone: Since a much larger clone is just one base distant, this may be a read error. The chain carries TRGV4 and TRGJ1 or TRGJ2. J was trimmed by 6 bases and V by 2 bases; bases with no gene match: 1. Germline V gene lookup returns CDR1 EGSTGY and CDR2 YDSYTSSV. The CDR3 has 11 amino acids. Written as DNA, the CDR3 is TGTGCCACCTGGGATGCTTATAAGAAACTCTTT. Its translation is CATWDAYKKLF.

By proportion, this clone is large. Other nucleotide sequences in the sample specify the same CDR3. CDR3 DNA sequence: TGTGCCACCTGGGACGGGCTCGGGAAGAAACTCTTT. Its translation is CATWDGLGKKLF. The chain couples TRGV2 to TRGJ1 or TRGJ2. The CDR3 spans 12 residues. V lost 0 bases and J lost 10; bases outside the gene matches: 6. Germline V gives CDR1 EGSNGY, CDR2 YDSYNSKV.

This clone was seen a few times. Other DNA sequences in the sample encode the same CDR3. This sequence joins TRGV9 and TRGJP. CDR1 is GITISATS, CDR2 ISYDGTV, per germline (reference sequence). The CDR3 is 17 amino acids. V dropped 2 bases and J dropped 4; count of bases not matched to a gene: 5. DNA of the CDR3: TGTGCCTTGTGGGAGGGGGGTCAAGAGTTGGGCAAAAAAATCAAGGTATTT. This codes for CALWEGGQELGKKIKVF.

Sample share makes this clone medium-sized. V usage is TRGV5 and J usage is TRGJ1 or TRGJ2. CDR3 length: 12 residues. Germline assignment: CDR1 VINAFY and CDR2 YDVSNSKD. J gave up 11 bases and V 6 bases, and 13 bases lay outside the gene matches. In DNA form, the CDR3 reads TGTGCCACCTGGCGGGCCCGTGAGGAGAAACTCTTT. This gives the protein CATWRAREEKLF.

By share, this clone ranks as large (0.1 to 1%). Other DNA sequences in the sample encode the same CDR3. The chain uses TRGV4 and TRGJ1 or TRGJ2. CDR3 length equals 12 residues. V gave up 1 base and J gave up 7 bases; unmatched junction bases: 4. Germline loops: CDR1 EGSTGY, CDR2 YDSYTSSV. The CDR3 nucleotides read TGTGCCACCTGGGATGGTCTGTATAAGAAACTCTTT. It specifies CATWDGLYKKLF.

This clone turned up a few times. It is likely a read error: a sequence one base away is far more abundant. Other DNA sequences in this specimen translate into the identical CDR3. The CDR3, as DNA: TGTGCCTTGTGGGATCAAGAGTTGGGCAAAAAAATAAAGGTATTT. Translation: CALWDQELGKKIKVF. This rearrangement joins TRGV9 to TRGJP. Per germline, CDR1 GITISATS and CDR2 ISYDGTV (reference sequence). The CDR3 spans 15 residues.

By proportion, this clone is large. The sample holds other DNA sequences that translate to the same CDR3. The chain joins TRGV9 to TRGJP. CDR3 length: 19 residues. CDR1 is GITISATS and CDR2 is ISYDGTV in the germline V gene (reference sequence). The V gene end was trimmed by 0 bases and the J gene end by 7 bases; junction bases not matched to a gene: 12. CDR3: CALWEVHATPELGKKIKVF. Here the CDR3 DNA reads TGTGCCTTGTGGGAGGTGCATGCCACCCCCGAGTTGGGCAAAAAAATCAAGGTATTT.

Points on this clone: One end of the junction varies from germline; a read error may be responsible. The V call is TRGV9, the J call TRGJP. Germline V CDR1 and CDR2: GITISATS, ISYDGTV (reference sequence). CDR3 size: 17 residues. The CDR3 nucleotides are TGTGCCTTGTTTTATGAACAGCAAGAGTTGGGCCAAAAAATCAAGGTATTT. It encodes CALFYEQQELGQKIKVF.

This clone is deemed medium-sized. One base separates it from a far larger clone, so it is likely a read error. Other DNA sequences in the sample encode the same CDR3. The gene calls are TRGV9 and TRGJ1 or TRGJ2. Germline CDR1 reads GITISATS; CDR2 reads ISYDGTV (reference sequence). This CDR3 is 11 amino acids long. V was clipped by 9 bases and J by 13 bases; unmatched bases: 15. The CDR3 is CALRPGINKLF. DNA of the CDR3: TGTGCCTTGAGGCCGGGAATTAACAAACTCTTT.

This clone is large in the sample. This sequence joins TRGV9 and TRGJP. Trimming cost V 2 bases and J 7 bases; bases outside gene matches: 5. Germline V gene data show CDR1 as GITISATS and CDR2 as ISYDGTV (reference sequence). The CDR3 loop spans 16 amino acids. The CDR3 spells CALWEENELGKKIKVF. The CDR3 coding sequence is TGTGCCTTGTGGGAGGAAAACGAGTTGGGCAAAAAAATCAAGGTATTT.

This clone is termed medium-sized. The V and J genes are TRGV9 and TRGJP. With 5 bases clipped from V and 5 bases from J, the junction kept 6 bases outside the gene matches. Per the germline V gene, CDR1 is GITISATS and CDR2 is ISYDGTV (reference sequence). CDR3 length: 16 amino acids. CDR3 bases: TGTGCCTTGTGGGGGAGGGAAGAGTTGGGCAAAAAAATCAAGGTATTT. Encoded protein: CALWGREELGKKIKVF.

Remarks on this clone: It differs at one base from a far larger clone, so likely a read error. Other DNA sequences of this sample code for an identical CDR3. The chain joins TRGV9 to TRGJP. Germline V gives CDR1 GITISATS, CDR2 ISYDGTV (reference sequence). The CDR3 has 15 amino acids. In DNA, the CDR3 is TGTGCCTTGTGGGGTTTAGAGTTGGGCAAAAAAATAAAGGTATTT. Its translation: CALWGLELGKKIKVF.

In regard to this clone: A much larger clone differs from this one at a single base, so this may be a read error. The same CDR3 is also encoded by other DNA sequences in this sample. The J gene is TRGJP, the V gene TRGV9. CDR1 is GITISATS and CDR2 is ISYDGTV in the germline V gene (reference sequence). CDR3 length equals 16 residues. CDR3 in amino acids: CALWEAEELGKKIKVF. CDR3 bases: TGTGCCTTGTGGGAGGCTGAAGAGTTGGGTAAAAAAATCAAGGTATTT.

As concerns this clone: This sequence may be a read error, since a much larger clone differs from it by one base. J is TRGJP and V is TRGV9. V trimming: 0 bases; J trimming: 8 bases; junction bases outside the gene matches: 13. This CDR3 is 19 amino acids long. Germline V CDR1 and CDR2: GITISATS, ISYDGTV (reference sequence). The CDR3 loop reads CALWEVLHGVKLGKKIKVF. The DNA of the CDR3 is TGTGCCTTGTGGGAGGTGCTGCATGGGGTAAAGTTGGGCAAAAAAATCAAGGTATTT.

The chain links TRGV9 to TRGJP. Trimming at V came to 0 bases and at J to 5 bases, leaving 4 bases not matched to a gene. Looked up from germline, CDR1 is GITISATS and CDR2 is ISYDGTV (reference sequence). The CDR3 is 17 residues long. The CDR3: CALWEVHEELGKKIKVF. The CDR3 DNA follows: TGTGCCTTGTGGGAGGTGCACGAAGAGTTGGGCAAAAAAATCAAGGTATTT.

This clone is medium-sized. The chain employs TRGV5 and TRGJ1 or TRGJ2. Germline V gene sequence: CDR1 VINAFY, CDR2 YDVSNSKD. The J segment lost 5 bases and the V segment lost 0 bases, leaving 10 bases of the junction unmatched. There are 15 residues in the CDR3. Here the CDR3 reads CATWDRRGWNYKKLF. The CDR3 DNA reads TGTGCCACCTGGGACAGGCGGGGATGGAATTATAAGAAACTCTTT.

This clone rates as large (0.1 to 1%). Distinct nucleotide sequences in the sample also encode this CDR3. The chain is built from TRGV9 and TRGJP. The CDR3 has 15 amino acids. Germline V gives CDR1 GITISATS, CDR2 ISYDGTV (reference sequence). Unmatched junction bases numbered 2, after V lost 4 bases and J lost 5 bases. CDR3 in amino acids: CALWDEELGKKIKVF. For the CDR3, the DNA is TGTGCCTTGTGGGACGAAGAGTTGGGCAAAAAAATCAAGGTATTT.

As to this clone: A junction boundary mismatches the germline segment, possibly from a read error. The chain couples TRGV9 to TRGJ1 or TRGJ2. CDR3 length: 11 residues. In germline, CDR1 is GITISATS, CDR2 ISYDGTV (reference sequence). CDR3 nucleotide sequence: TGTGCCTCGTGGGGGAGGAATAAGAAACTCTTT. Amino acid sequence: CASWGRNKKLF.